Shown below are 18 T cell receptor beta chains from a single sample sequenced in a study of metastatic and nonmetastatic thyroid tumors. Prior to thyroid surgery, none of the patients had received any treatment. MiXCR reprocessed the PCR reads for TCRdb. The table shows about 25,000 clones, with roughly 19% occurring only once. The sequenced material came from blood. These receptors came from a male donor with papillary thyroid cancer or a benign thyroid nodule (not recorded which). Some clones in this sample may be carry-over from other donors' samples.

This clone was observed at least ten times. The DNA for the CDR3 is TGTGCCAGCAGTTACTCGACTCGCTTGAACACTGAAGCTTTCTTT. Amino acid sequence: CASSYSTRLNTEAFF. This chain connects TRBV6-6 to TRBJ1-1, with no clear D. V shed 0 bases and J shed 0 bases, with 8 bases lying between them. Germline V gives CDR1 MNHNY, CDR2 SVGAGI (reference sequence). This CDR3 has 15 amino acids.

This clone appeared many times. A much larger clone differs by one base, so this may be a read error. The V and J genes are TRBV30 and TRBJ1-1; 8 bases fit TRBD1. Per the germline V gene, CDR1 is GTSNPN and CDR2 is SVGIG (reference sequence). CDR3 length equals 15 residues. For the CDR3, the DNA is TGTGCCCGGAGTGCGTGGGACAGGAGGAACACTGAAGCTTTCTTT. This sequence encodes CARSAWDRRNTEAFF.

A few counts support this clone. The V gene is TRBV27, the J gene TRBJ2-7; D is possibly TRBD1 (5 bases). The CDR3 loop spans 14 amino acids. CDR1 and CDR2 from the germline V gene are MNHEY and SMNVEV (reference sequence). Trimming took off 6 bases at V and 2 bases at J, with 14 bases between the two ends. In DNA, the CDR3 is TGTGCCAGCAGCTACACCCCAGGGACCTACGAGCAGTACTTC. The encoded protein is CASSYTPGTYEQYF.

This clone showed up many times. V usage is TRBV20-1 and J usage is TRBJ1-4; no reliable D call. CDR1 DFQATT and CDR2 SNEGSKA come from the germline V gene (reference sequence). This CDR3 comprises 15 residues. The germline V and J ends were trimmed by 0 bases and 7 bases, with 15 bases remaining between them. Here the CDR3 DNA reads TGCAGTGCTAGAGATGGGAGGGCAGCAGGTGAAAAACTGTTTTTT. Encoded protein: CSARDGRAAGEKLFF.

This clone was counted many times. This rearrangement joins TRBV5-1 to TRBJ1-4; D gene unclear. Germline CDR1 is SGHRS and CDR2 is YFSETQ. This CDR3 region has 13 residues. Trimming pared 0 bases from V and 8 bases from J, leaving 8 bases between. The CDR3 sequence: CASSLAGGEKLFF. The CDR3, as DNA: TGCGCCAGCAGCTTGGCGGGAGGAGAAAAACTGTTTTTT.

This clone was observed at least ten times. The V gene is TRBV19, the J gene TRBJ1-5; no firm D call. CDR3 length: 12 residues. V gave up 5 bases and J gave up 6 bases, with 8 bases separating them. Per the germline V gene, CDR1 is LNHDA and CDR2 is SQIVND (reference sequence). The CDR3: CASSFPSQPQHF. For the CDR3, the DNA is TGTGCCAGTAGTTTCCCCAGTCAGCCCCAGCATTTT.

This clone showed up many times. The rearrangement joins TRBV20-1 to TRBJ2-3; TRBD1 agrees at 9 bases. The ends lost 2 bases at V and 3 bases at J; junction bases unmatched: 6. The CDR3 is made up of 15 amino acids. Germline CDR1 DFQATT, CDR2 SNEGSKA (reference sequence). This CDR3 reads CSARRGQGMTDTQYF. In nucleotides, the CDR3 is TGCAGTGCTAGACGCGGACAGGGGATGACAGATACGCAGTATTTT.

The table lists this clone with many counts. The rearrangement uses TRBV2 and TRBJ1-4; possibly TRBD1 for D (5 bases). V lost 8 bases and J lost 11, with 24 bases in between. The germline V gene has CDR1 SNHLY and CDR2 FYNNEI. This CDR3 region has 15 residues. The CDR3 region has the DNA TGTGCCAGCCGCCACCGGGACCGCCCTGAGAGGAAACTGTTTTTT. Its translation: CASRHRDRPERKLFF.

Comments on this clone: A read error may account for a junction end that differs from germline. The same CDR3 arises from other DNA sequences in this sample as well. V and J are TRBV9 and TRBJ1-2, with no clear D. CDR1 and CDR2 from the germline V gene are SGDLS and YYNGEE. CDR3 size: 14 residues. In DNA form, the CDR3 reads TGCGCCAGCAGCGTAGGCCAGACTAACTATGGCTACACCTTC. This codes for CASSVGQTNYGYTF.

This clone showed up many times. This chain links TRBV9 with TRBJ2-7, with 9 bases fitting TRBD2. The CDR3 loop spans 13 amino acids. Germline-derived CDR1 and CDR2 are SGDLS and YYNGEE. V lost 3 bases to trimming and J lost 8 bases; unmatched junction nucleotides: 6. CDR3 amino acids: CASSGGGAIQQYF. CDR3 bases: TGTGCCAGCAGCGGCGGGGGGGCCATTCAGCAGTACTTC.

This clone was detected many times. The J gene is TRBJ2-1, the V gene TRBV5-6, with TRBD2 matching over 12 bases. The junction had 7 bases not matched to a gene; V was cut back by 5 bases and J by 4 bases. In germline, CDR1 is SGHDT, CDR2 YYEEEE. The length of the CDR3 is 16 residues. This CDR3 reads CASRRGTSGYYNEQFF. Here the CDR3 DNA reads TGTGCCAGCAGGAGAGGGACTAGCGGGTATTACAATGAGCAGTTCTTC.

This clone was recorded many times. This chain links TRBV30 with TRBJ2-3; a weak D match, TRBD1 (6 bases). CDR1 is GTSNPN and CDR2 is SVGIG in the germline V gene (reference sequence). The CDR3 has 12 residues. The germline V and J ends were trimmed by 7 bases and 1 base, with 9 bases remaining between them. CDR3 DNA sequence: TGTGCCTCAGGGGTGGGCACAGATACGCAGTATTTT. The encoded protein is CASGVGTDTQYF. The entire variable domain, with the rest obtained from reference TRBV30 and TRBJ2-3, is as follows: SQTIHQWPATLVQPVGSPLSLECTVEGTSNPNLYWYRQAAGRGLQLLFYSVGIGQISSEVPQNLSASRPQDRQFILSSKKLLLSDSGFYLCASGVGTDTQYFGPGTRLTVL.

At least ten counts were recorded for this clone. The chain combines TRBV29-1 with TRBJ2-1; 8 bases align to TRBD2. Germline CDR1 and CDR2: SQVTM and ANQGSEA. The CDR3 runs to 15 residues. V was clipped by 7 bases and J by 8 bases; unmatched bases: 16. The CDR3 loop is CSAEGLRGDLYEQFF. CDR3 nucleotides: TGCAGCGCCGAGGGGTTGCGGGGGGACCTCTATGAGCAGTTCTTC.

This clone is medium-sized within its sample. The chain employs TRBV2 and TRBJ1-1, with TRBD1 as a possible D gene (5 bases). V shed 6 bases and J shed 1 base, with 24 bases lying between them. Germline V lookup: CDR1 SNHLY, CDR2 FYNNEI. The CDR3 extends over 18 amino acids. CDR3 coding DNA: TGTGCCAGCAGCCGGACACTTGCTAACTCCGCGTCGAACACTGAAGCTTTCTTT. Translating it yields CASSRTLANSASNTEAFF.

This clone was picked up many times. The V and J genes are TRBV28 and TRBJ2-5, with D unresolved. The CDR3 is 11 amino acids. V dropped 6 bases and J dropped 1 base, with 3 bases sitting between them. The V gene's germline CDR1 is MDHEN and CDR2 SYDVKM. CDR3 amino acids: CASRSQETQYF. CDR3 nucleotide sequence: TGTGCCAGCAGATCCCAAGAGACCCAGTACTTC.

This clone was seen at least ten times. The chain combines TRBV29-1 with TRBJ1-1; D gene unclear. This CDR3 is built from 14 residues. The germline V and J ends were trimmed by 4 bases and 1 base, with 13 bases remaining between them. The germline V gene encodes CDR1 SQVTM and CDR2 ANQGSEA. CDR3 coding DNA: TGCAGCGTTGTAGTTCAGGCGCCGAACACTGAAGCTTTCTTT. Its translation is CSVVVQAPNTEAFF.

This clone was found many times. The sample carries other DNA sequences with the same CDR3. This rearrangement joins TRBV5-5 to TRBJ1-1; the D gene is possibly TRBD1 (5 bases). This CDR3 contains 16 residues. Looked up from germline, CDR1 is SGHKS and CDR2 is YYEKEE (reference sequence). Trimming shortened V by 2 bases and J by 1 base, and 15 bases separated the two germline ends. CDR3 amino acids: CASSFAGELGNTEAFF. Written as DNA, the CDR3 is TGTGCCAGCAGCTTTGCGGGGGAATTGGGGAACACTGAAGCTTTCTTT.

This clone has at least ten counts. The chain couples TRBV20-1 to TRBJ1-1; D not certain. Per the germline V gene, CDR1 is DFQATT and CDR2 is SNEGSKA (reference sequence). V lost 3 bases to trimming and J lost 0 bases, with 11 bases between them. This CDR3 has 14 residues. This CDR3 reads CSARSVNMNTEAFF. CDR3 DNA: TGCAGTGCTAGGTCGGTCAACATGAACACTGAAGCTTTCTTT.